This TCR beta chain emerged from a study of blood T cell repertoires in COVID-19. V lost 3 bases to trimming and J lost 7 bases; unmatched junction nucleotides: 6. This CDR3 region has 15 residues. Germline V CDR1 and CDR2: SGHAT, FQNNGV. Profiling relied on immunoSEQ multiplex PCR, and the TCRdb table lists in-frame clones only, not all of them. The sample lists 72,000 or so clones, roughly 86% occurring once. Source material: peripheral blood. The sequence derives from a woman aged 55-69 years with acute or convalescent COVID-19. This chain links TRBV11-2 with TRBJ2-1; 10 positions match TRBD2. The CDR3 region has the DNA TGTGCCAGCAGCTTTCTTGCTAGCGGGGGAAATGAGCAGTTCTTC. This encodes CASSFLASGGNEQFF.